The T cell receptor (beta chain) under discussion was sequenced for a study of CD8+CD57+ T cells in acquired aplastic anemia. For the study at large: Sorting CD4+ and CD8+ cells gave DNA averaging about 2.9 ug. Study findings and constraints: Researchers reported that CD8+ Simpson's diversity was not significantly different in patients versus controls. Comparison of patients with controls identified 25 to 35 shared CD8+ CDR3 sequences.

Germline V gene data show CDR1 as SGHKS and CDR2 as YYEKEE (reference sequence). The CDR3 has 15 amino acids. The V and J ends lost 4 bases and 0 bases respectively, with 11 bases between them. To note about this clonotype: Its antigen is not identified. One base away lies a much larger clone, so this may be a sequencing read error.

Researchers used genomic DNA as the template to profile TCR beta VDJ and CDR3. TCRdb ran MiXCR on the reads and lists one entry per CDR3 protein. This table holds around 200,000 distinct CDR3 sequences, around half found once. It was patients with CD8+CD57+ cell expansion by flow cytometry who were chosen for sequencing. Blood was sampled before the patients had received any therapy. This sequence joins TRBV5-5 and TRBJ1-3; D call uncertain. Specimen: sorted CD4+, CD8+, or CD8+CD57+ T cells (not recorded which) from PBMCs. The origin of this receptor is a human donor with aplastic anemia. The CDR3 here is CASSIAATSGNTIYF. DNA of the CDR3: TGTGCCAGCAGCATTGCCGCAACCTCTGGAAACACCATATATTTT.